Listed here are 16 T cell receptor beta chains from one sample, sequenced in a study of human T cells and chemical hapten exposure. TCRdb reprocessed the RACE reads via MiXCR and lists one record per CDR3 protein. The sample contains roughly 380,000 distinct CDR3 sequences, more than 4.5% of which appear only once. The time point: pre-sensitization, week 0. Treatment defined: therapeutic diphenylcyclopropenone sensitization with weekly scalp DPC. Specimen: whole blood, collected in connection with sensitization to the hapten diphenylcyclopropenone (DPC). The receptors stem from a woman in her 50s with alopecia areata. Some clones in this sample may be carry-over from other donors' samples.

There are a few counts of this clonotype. DNA for the CDR3: TGTGCCATCAGTGAGTCCCGGGACAGGGCTTTGGTGAATGGCTACACCTTC. It translates to CAISESRDRALVNGYTF. This rearrangement joins TRBV10-3 to TRBJ1-2; 9 bases map to TRBD1. This CDR3 comprises 17 residues. Germline CDR1 ENHRY, CDR2 SYGVKD. Trimming removed 0 bases from V and 6 bases from J; junction bases left unmatched: 11.

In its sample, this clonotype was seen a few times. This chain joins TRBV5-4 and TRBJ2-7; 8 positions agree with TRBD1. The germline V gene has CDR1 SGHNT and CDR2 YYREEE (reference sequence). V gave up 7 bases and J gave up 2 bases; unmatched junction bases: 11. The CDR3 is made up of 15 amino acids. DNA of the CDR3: TGTGCCAGCGGGACCTCAGGGGGCTCCCCCTACGAGCAGTACTTC. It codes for CASGTSGGSPYEQYF.

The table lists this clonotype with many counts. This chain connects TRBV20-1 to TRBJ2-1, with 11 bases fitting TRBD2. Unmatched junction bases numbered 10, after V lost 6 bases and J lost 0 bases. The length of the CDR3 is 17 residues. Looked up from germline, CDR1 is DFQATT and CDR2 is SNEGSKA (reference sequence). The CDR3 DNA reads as TGCAGTGCGAGAACTAGCGGGAGAGGGAGCTCCTACAATGAGCAGTTCTTC. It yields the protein CSARTSGRGSSYNEQFF.

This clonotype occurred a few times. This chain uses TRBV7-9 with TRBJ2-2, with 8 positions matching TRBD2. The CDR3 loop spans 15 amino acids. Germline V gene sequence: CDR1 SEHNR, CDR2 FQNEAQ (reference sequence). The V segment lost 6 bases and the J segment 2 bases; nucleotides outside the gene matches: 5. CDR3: CASRVAGLNTGELFF. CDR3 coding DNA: TGTGCCAGCAGGGTAGCGGGGCTTAACACCGGGGAGCTGTTTTTT.

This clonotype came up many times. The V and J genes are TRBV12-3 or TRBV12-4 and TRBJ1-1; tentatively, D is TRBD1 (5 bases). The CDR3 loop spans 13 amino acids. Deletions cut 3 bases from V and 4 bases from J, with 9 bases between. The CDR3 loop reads CASSFQGSTEAFF. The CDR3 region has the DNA TGTGCCAGCAGTTTCCAGGGTAGCACTGAAGCTTTCTTT.

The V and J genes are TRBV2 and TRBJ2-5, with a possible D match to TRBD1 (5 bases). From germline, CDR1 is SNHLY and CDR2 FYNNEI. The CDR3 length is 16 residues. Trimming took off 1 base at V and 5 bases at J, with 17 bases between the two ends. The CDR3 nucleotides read TGTGCCAGCAGTGAAGGCTGGTCCCAGGGTGGCGAGACCCAGTACTTC. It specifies CASSEGWSQGGETQYF.

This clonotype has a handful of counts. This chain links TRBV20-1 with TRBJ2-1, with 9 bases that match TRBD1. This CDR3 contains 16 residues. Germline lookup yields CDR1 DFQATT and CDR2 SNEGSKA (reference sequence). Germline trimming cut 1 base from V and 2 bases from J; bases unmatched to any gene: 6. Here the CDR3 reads CSARGGGQGPYNEQFF. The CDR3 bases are TGCAGTGCTAGAGGGGGGGGACAGGGTCCCTACAATGAGCAGTTCTTC.

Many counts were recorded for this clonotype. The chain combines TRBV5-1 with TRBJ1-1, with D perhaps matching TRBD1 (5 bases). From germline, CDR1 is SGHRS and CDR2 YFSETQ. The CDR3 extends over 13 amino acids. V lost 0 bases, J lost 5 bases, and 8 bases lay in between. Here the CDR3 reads CASSLEGATEAFF. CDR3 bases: TGCGCCAGCAGCTTGGAAGGGGCGACTGAAGCTTTCTTT. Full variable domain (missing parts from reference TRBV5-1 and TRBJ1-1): KAGVTQTPRYLIKTRGQQVTLSCSPISGHRSVSWYQQTPGQGLQFLFEYFSETQRNKGNFPGRFSGRQFSNSRSEMNVSTLELGDSALYLCASSLEGATEAFFGQGTRLTVV.

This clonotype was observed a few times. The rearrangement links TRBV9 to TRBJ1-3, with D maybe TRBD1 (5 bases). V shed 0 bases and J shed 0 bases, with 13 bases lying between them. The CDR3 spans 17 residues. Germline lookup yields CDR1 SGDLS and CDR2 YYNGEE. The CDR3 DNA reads TGTGCCAGCAGCGTAGGGCCGCTGGGGACCTCTGGAAACACCATATATTTT. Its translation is CASSVGPLGTSGNTIYF.

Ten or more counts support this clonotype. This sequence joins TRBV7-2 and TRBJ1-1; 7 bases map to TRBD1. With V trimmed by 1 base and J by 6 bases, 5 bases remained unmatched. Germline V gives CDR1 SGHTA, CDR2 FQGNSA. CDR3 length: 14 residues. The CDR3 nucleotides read TGTGCCAGCAGCTTAGTGGCGCAGGGGGCTGAAGCTTTCTTT. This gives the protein CASSLVAQGAEAFF.

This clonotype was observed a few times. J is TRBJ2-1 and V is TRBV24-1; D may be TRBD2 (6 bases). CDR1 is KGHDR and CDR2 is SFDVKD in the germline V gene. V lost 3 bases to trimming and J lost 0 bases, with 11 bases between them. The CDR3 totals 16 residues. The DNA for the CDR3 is TGTGCCACCAGTGATCAGACTAGTGTCTCCTACAATGAGCAGTTCTTC. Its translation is CATSDQTSVSYNEQFF.

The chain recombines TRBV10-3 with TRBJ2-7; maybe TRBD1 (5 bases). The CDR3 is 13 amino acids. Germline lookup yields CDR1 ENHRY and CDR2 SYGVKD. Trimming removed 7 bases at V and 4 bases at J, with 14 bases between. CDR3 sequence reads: CAITAGPWYEQYF. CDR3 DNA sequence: TGTGCCATCACGGCAGGGCCATGGTACGAGCAGTACTTC.

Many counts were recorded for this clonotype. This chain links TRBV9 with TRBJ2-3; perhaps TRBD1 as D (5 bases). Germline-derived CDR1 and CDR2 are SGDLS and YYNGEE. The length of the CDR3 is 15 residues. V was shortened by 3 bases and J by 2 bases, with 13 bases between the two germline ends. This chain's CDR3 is CASSAHGAPTDTQYF. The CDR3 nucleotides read TGTGCCAGCAGCGCCCATGGGGCCCCCACAGATACGCAGTATTTT.

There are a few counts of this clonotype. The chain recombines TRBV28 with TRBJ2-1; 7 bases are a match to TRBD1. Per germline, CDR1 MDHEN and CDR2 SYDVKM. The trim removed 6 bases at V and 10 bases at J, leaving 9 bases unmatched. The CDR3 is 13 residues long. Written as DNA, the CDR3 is TGTGCCAGCAGCCCTAACAGGGGTGGAGAGCAGTTCTTC. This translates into CASSPNRGGEQFF.

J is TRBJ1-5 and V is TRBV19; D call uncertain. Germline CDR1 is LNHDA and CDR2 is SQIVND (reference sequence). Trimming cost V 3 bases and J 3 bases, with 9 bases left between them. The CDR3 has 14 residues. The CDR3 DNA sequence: TGTGCCAGTAGTATCAACACCTTCAATCAGCCCCAGCATTTT. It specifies CASSINTFNQPQHF.

CDR3 region: CASSSAGTQTQYF. CDR3 coding DNA: TGCGCCAGCAGCTCCGCCGGGACTCAGACCCAGTACTTC. The genes are TRBV5-1 and TRBJ2-5, with a possible D match to TRBD2 (6 bases). Between the trimmed V and J ends, which lost 3 bases and 6 bases, there was a span of 12 bases. The V gene's germline CDR1 is SGHRS and CDR2 YFSETQ. This CDR3 region has 13 residues.